This T cell receptor (beta chain) emerged from a study of spatial heterogeneity in lung cancer. Background on the study: There were consistently more beta-chain sequences detected than alpha-chain sequences. Matched bulk RNA-seq yielded a T cell module score, and TCR transcript counts in tumor regions correlated strongly with that score. An average of more than ten raw reads was observed per unique TCR and UMI combination. Notes on the study in general: For expanded intratumoral alpha and beta TCRs, counts tracked tumor mutation counts.

Time point: sample taken at primary tumor resection. Whole RNA from tumor, nontumor lung or frozen PBMC was sequenced unsorted. CDR1 is DFQATT, CDR2 SNEGSKA, per germline (reference sequence). CDR3 length equals 12 residues. Deletions cut 6 bases from V and 3 bases from J, with 10 bases between. Details on this clonotype: What it binds is unknown. Because this beta chain is a stray read in a library intended to capture alpha chains, its abundance should not be given much weight.

TCRdb recomputed calls from the 5' RACE reads with MiXCR, one row per CDR3 protein. The table has about 9,600 distinct CDR3 sequences, less than 15% seen once. This specimen consisted of lung tumor tissue, obtained at surgery. This sequence joins TRBV20-1 and TRBJ2-3, with D unclear. The TCR comes from a male donor with early-stage non-small cell lung cancer. Written as DNA, the CDR3 is TGCAGTGCCGACCCTGAGACAGATACGCAGTATTTT. Translated, it gives CSADPETDTQYF.